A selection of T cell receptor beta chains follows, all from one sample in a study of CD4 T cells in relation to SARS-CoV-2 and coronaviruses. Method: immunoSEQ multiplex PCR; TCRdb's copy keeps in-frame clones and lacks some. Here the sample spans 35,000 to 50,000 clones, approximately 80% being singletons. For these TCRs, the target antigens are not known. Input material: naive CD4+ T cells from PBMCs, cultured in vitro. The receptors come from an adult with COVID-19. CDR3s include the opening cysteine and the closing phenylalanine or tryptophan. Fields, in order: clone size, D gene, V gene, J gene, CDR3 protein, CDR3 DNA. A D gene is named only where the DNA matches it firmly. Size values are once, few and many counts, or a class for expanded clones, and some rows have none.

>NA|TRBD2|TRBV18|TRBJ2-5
CASSPLVAGGLEETQYF
TGTGCCAGCTCACCTCTCGTAGCGGGAGGACTTGAGGAGACCCAGTACTTC
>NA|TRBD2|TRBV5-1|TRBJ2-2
CASGLAGNTGELFF
TGCGCCAGCGGTCTAGCGGGCAACACCGGGGAGCTGTTTTTT
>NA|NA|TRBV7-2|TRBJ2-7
CASSSLVAAVSYEQYF
TGTGCCAGCAGCTCGCTTGTGGCGGCCGTCTCCTACGAGCAGTACTTC
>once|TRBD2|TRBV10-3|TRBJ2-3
CAISFTSGSTDTQYF
TGTGCCATCAGTTTTACTAGCGGGAGCACAGATACGCAGTATTTT
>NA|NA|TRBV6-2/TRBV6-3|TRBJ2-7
CASSYLDRQYEQYF
TGTGCCAGCAGTTACCTGGACAGACAATACGAGCAGTACTTC
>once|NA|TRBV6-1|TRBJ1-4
CASSSQGSLEKLFF
TGTGCCAGCAGTTCCCAAGGATCGCTTGAAAAACTGTTTTTT
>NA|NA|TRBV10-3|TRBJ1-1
CAISEWDKPTSAIF
TGTGCCATCAGTGAATGGGACAAGCCGACTTCTGCTATTTTT
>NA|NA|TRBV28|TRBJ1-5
CASTLELVRNNQPQHF
TGTGCCAGCACCCTCGAGCTGGTCAGAAACAATCAGCCCCAGCATTTT
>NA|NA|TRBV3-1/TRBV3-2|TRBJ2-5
CASSQARSGVSQYF
TGTGCCAGCAGCCAAGCCAGATCGGGGGTATCCCAGTACTTC
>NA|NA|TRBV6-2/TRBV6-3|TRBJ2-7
CASSYSAGSSYEQYF
TGTGCCAGCAGTTACTCGGCAGGTTCTTCTTACGAGCAGTACTTC
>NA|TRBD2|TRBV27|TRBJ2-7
CASSLSRTGGVPYEQYF
TGTGCCAGCAGTCTCTCCAGGACGGGAGGGGTTCCCTACGAGCAGTACTTC
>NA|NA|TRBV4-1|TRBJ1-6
CASSRGGAVLSPLHF
TGCGCCAGCAGCCGTGGAGGCGCAGTGCTCTCACCCCTCCACTTT
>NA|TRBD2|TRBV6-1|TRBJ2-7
CASSEASGRAYEQYF
TGTGCCAGCAGTGAAGCATCCGGGAGGGCCTACGAGCAGTACTTC
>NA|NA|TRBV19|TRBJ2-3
CASSASASTDTQYF
TGTGCCAGTAGTGCCAGCGCTAGCACAGATACGCAGTATTTT
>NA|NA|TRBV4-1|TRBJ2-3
CASSQGGRGGGGTDTQYF
TGCGCCAGCAGCCAAGGGGGGCGAGGGGGTGGAGGGACAGATACGCAGTATTTT
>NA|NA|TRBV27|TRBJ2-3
CASSFQSDTQYF
TGTGCCAGCAGTTTCCAATCAGATACGCAGTATTTT
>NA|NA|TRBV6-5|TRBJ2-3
CASSYLGGADTQYF
TGTGCCAGCAGTTACCTGGGCGGGGCAGATACGCAGTATTTT
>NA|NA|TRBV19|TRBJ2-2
CASSHNREFGGELFF
TGTGCCAGTAGCCACAATCGGGAGTTCGGCGGGGAGCTGTTTTTT
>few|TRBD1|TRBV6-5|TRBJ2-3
CASSYSRDSNTQYF
TGTGCCAGCAGTTACTCCCGGGACAGCAATACGCAGTATTTT
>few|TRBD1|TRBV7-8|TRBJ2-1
CASSKGTGGDEQFF
TGTGCCAGCAGCAAGGGGACAGGGGGGGATGAGCAGTTCTTC
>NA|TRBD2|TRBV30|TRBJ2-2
CAWSPLAGVWANTGELFF
TGTGCCTGGAGTCCTCTAGCGGGAGTGTGGGCGAACACCGGGGAGCTGTTTTTT
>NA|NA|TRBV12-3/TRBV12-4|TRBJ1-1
CASSLNRNTEAFF
TGTGCCAGCAGTTTAAACAGGAACACTGAAGCTTTCTTT